The 32 T cell receptor beta chains in this list originate from one sample, sequenced in a study of identical twins. TCRdb redid the calling of the 5' RACE reads with MiXCR, one entry per CDR3 protein. The data hold some 690,000 distinct CDR3 sequences, with approximately 21% observed a single time. These data also featured in a second study, about T cells expressing NK-cell markers.

The specimen sequenced was PBMCs. These receptor sequences come from a woman aged 18 to 35 in good health.

The chain combines TRBV29-1 with TRBJ2-2; D unclear. The CDR3 has 15 residues. Trimming removed 4 bases from V and 3 bases from J, with 15 bases in between. From germline, CDR1 is SQVTM and CDR2 ANQGSEA. CDR3 region: CSVGRAEHYTGELFF. The CDR3 bases are TGCAGCGTTGGTCGGGCAGAGCACTACACCGGGGAGCTGTTTTTT.

The chain recombines TRBV12-3 or TRBV12-4 with TRBJ2-3; the match to TRBD1 covers 10 bases. The CDR3 runs to 15 residues. V lost 5 bases, J lost 4 bases, and 6 bases stayed unmatched. CDR3 sequence (DNA): TGTGCCAGCAGTACGGGGGACAGGGGATCAGATACGCAGTATTTT. It translates to CASSTGDRGSDTQYF.

The V gene is TRBV18, the J gene TRBJ2-5; no firm D call. The CDR3 runs to 14 residues. V lost 0 bases and J lost 3, with 8 bases in between. Germline V gene data show CDR1 as KGHSH and CDR2 as LQKENI. As DNA, the CDR3 is TGTGCCAGCTCACCACCCCGACTGAAAGAGACCCAGTACTTC. Protein: CASSPPRLKETQYF.

This clonotype occurred a few times. The chain couples TRBV7-2 to TRBJ2-2; TRBD2 matches at 14 bases. J was trimmed by 10 bases and V by 6 bases; bases with no gene match: 4. CDR1 is SGHTA, CDR2 FQGNSA, per germline. The CDR3 totals 14 residues. In DNA, the CDR3 is TGTGCCAGCAGGACTAGCGGGGGGGCCCAGGAGCTGTTTTTT. It codes for CASRTSGGAQELFF.

This clonotype showed up just a few times. V and J are TRBV27 and TRBJ2-3; the match to TRBD2 covers 11 bases. The CDR3 covers 14 residues. The V gene end was trimmed by 6 bases and the J gene end by 2 bases; junction bases not matched to a gene: 1. Looked up from germline, CDR1 is MNHEY and CDR2 is SMNVEV (reference sequence). The CDR3 nucleotides are TGTGCCAGCAGGACTAGCGGGAACACAGATACGCAGTATTTT. Translation: CASRTSGNTDTQYF.

The J gene is TRBJ2-7, the V gene TRBV9; 8 bases map to TRBD2. Per germline, CDR1 SGDLS and CDR2 YYNGEE. The CDR3 totals 15 residues. V gave up 2 bases and J gave up 1 base; unmatched junction bases: 5. DNA of the CDR3: TGTGCCAGCAGCGTTGGGCCTAGCGGGTCCTACGAGCAGTACTTC. Translation: CASSVGPSGSYEQYF.

Only a few counts were recorded for this clonotype. The V and J genes are TRBV29-1 and TRBJ1-2, with 9 nucleotides matching TRBD1. CDR1 is SQVTM, CDR2 ANQGSEA, per germline. The length of the CDR3 is 14 residues. V lost 6 bases to trimming and J lost 5 bases; unmatched junction nucleotides: 10. CDR3 protein: CSVERDRATYGYTF. CDR3 DNA: TGCAGCGTGGAGCGGGACAGGGCTACATATGGCTACACCTTC. The complete variable domain, with remaining parts taken from reference TRBV29-1 and TRBJ1-2, reads SAVISQKPSRDICQRGTSLTIQCQVDSQVTMMFWYRQQPGQSLTLIATANQGSEATYESGFVIDKFPISRPNLTFSTLTVSNMSPEDSSIYLCSVERDRATYGYTFGSGTRLTVV.

This clonotype occurred many times. The chain recombines TRBV10-3 with TRBJ1-3; D possibly corresponds to TRBD1 (5 bases). The CDR3 runs 15 residues. CDR1 and CDR2 (germline): ENHRY, SYGVKD. Trimming took 6 bases from V and 0 from J, leaving 12 bases between them. CDR3 in DNA: TGTGCCATCAGGGGGGACGCCACCTCTGGAAACACCATATATTTT. Translation gives CAIRGDATSGNTIYF.

The chain recombines TRBV12-3 or TRBV12-4 with TRBJ1-2; D gene unclear. Trimming removed 2 bases at V and 1 base at J, with 17 bases between. This CDR3 spans 17 amino acids. CDR3 in amino acids: CASSLRFQVSDNYGYTF. The CDR3 DNA reads as TGTGCCAGCAGTTTAAGGTTCCAGGTATCTGATAACTATGGCTACACCTTC.

The chain employs TRBV11-1 and TRBJ2-1, with D possibly called TRBD1 or TRBD2 (5 bases each). In germline, CDR1 is SGHAT, CDR2 FQDESV (reference sequence). The CDR3 covers 17 residues. V was cut by 4 bases and J by 0 bases, with 16 bases left in between. The CDR3: CASSSGYQRYSYNEQFF. DNA of the CDR3: TGTGCCAGCAGCTCAGGGTACCAGCGGTACTCCTACAATGAGCAGTTCTTC.

This clonotype appeared a single time. At one end the junction does not follow the germline gene, possibly because of a read error. This chain uses TRBV7-6 with TRBJ2-3; TRBD2 agrees at 7 bases. This CDR3 spans 17 amino acids. The germline V gene encodes CDR1 SGHVS and CDR2 FNYEAQ. CDR3 loop: CPSSLWPMGGVTDTQYF. For the CDR3, the DNA is TGTCCCAGCAGCTTATGGCCCATGGGGGGGGTCACAGATACGCAGTATTTT.

This clonotype was recorded many times. A read error may account for a junction end that differs from germline. The chain employs TRBV2 and TRBJ2-5, with TRBD2 identical over 14 bases. Germline CDR1 reads SNHLY; CDR2 reads FYNNEI. The CDR3 has 15 amino acids. CDR3 DNA: TGTGCCAGCAGGGAAGGGACTAGCGGGAGTGAGACCCAGTACTTC. This codes for CASREGTSGSETQYF.

This clonotype was found once. This rearrangement joins TRBV9 to TRBJ1-2; D is ambiguous. CDR3 length equals 12 residues. Trimming pared 0 bases from V and 3 bases from J, leaving 3 bases between. Germline CDR1 is SGDLS and CDR2 is YYNGEE. For the CDR3, the DNA is TGTGCCAGCAGCGTAGCCGACTATGGCTACACCTTC. Amino acids: CASSVADYGYTF.

In this sample, this clonotype turned up a few times. The J gene is TRBJ2-7, the V gene TRBV20-1; TRBD1 aligns across 12 bases. The junction had 2 bases not matched to a gene; V was cut back by 6 bases and J by 5 bases. The CDR3 extends over 12 amino acids. The germline gives CDR1 DFQATT, CDR2 SNEGSKA (reference sequence). The CDR3 DNA reads as TGCAGTGCAGGGGACAGGGGGCACGAGCAGTACTTC. Its protein product is CSAGDRGHEQYF.

This clonotype was counted ten times or more. The V and J genes are TRBV12-3 or TRBV12-4 and TRBJ2-5; D might be TRBD2 (6 bases). The V end was cut by 5 bases, the J end by 5 bases, with 15 bases between. The CDR3 is made up of 14 amino acids. CDR3 loop: CASSLLATWETQYF. DNA for the CDR3: TGTGCCAGCAGTCTACTAGCTACCTGGGAGACCCAGTACTTC.

This clonotype occurred once. This chain connects TRBV9 to TRBJ2-3; D may correspond to TRBD1 or TRBD2 (5 bases each). The germline CDR1 and CDR2 sequences are SGDLS and YYNGEE. The V and J ends lost 6 bases and 4 bases respectively, with 21 bases between them. The CDR3 extends over 16 amino acids. DNA for the CDR3: TGTGCCAGCACCGCTGGAAGGGGTGAGGGGTCAGATACGCAGTATTTT. Translation gives CASTAGRGEGSDTQYF.

This chain uses TRBV30 with TRBJ2-7; 9 bases fit TRBD2. CDR3 length: 13 amino acids. CDR1 is GTSNPN, CDR2 SVGIG, per germline (reference sequence). V lost 2 bases and J lost 5; bases outside the gene matches: 4. The CDR3 coding sequence is TGTGCCTGGAGTCAGCTAGCGGGACACGAGCAGTACTTC. It encodes CAWSQLAGHEQYF.

This clonotype was seen at least ten times. The chain couples TRBV7-2 to TRBJ2-4, with TRBD1 matching 8 bases. V lost 5 bases and J lost 8; bases outside the gene matches: 8. Germline CDR1 is SGHTA and CDR2 is FQGNSA. This CDR3 spans 14 amino acids. CDR3 sequence: CASSPTRQGYIQYF. Here the CDR3 DNA reads TGTGCCAGCAGCCCCACCCGACAGGGGTACATTCAGTACTTC.

This clonotype was counted a few times. The gene calls are TRBV20-1 and TRBJ2-7; no clear D gene. Trimming stripped 3 bases from V and 5 bases from J, with 11 bases between. CDR1 is DFQATT, CDR2 SNEGSKA, per germline (reference sequence). The CDR3 runs to 12 residues. Here the CDR3 reads CSASPNGDEQYF. DNA of the CDR3: TGCAGTGCTAGTCCCAACGGCGACGAGCAGTACTTC.

This clonotype was found a few times. This chain connects TRBV11-2 to TRBJ2-5; TRBD1 might be the D (5 bases). Per germline, CDR1 SGHAT and CDR2 FQNNGV. The CDR3 loop spans 16 amino acids. Between the trimmed V and J ends, which lost 0 bases and 3 bases, there was a span of 14 bases. This chain's CDR3 is CASSLDGRTREETQYF. The CDR3 coding sequence is TGTGCCAGCAGCTTAGATGGGCGGACAAGGGAAGAGACCCAGTACTTC.

The chain is built from TRBV12-3 or TRBV12-4 and TRBJ2-5; 10 nucleotides align to TRBD2. V lost 3 bases to trimming and J lost 6 bases; unmatched junction nucleotides: 10. This CDR3 has 16 residues. The CDR3 reads CASSFLSSGRGKTQYF. CDR3 coding DNA: TGTGCCAGCAGTTTTTTGTCTAGCGGGAGAGGAAAGACCCAGTACTTC.

V gene TRBV6-1 combines with J gene TRBJ2-2; 8 bases are shared with TRBD1. CDR1 is MNHNS, CDR2 SASEGT, per germline. Trimming at V came to 5 bases and at J to 5 bases, leaving 10 bases not matched to a gene. The CDR3 spans 16 residues. In DNA form, the CDR3 reads TGTGCCAGCAGTCGAACGACAGGGGCGTTAACCGGGGAGCTGTTTTTT. Its protein product is CASSRTTGALTGELFF.

This clonotype was observed a handful of times. The gene calls are TRBV20-1 and TRBJ2-5, with D unresolved. V lost 2 bases and J 5 bases, leaving 12 bases between the germline ends. Germline V gives CDR1 DFQATT, CDR2 SNEGSKA (reference sequence). This CDR3 contains 13 residues. CDR3 amino acids: CSARRPNRETQYF. The CDR3 region has the DNA TGCAGTGCTAGACGGCCTAACCGGGAGACCCAGTACTTC.

V and J are TRBV12-3 or TRBV12-4 and TRBJ1-6, with D unclear. The germline V and J ends were trimmed by 2 bases and 7 bases, with 9 bases remaining between them. The CDR3 extends over 14 amino acids. DNA for the CDR3: TGTGCCAGCAGTTTATACTCTGGCAATTCACCCCTCCACTTT. Translation: CASSLYSGNSPLHF.

The rearrangement links TRBV12-3 or TRBV12-4 to TRBJ1-5, with 7 bases fitting TRBD1. This CDR3 contains 15 residues. The junction had 12 bases not matched to a gene; V was cut back by 7 bases and J by 6 bases. CDR3 bases: TGTGCCAGCATTCCGACAGGGAGAAGGAGTCAGCCCCAGCATTTT. Translation: CASIPTGRRSQPQHF.

Many counts were recorded for this clonotype. This chain links TRBV12-3 or TRBV12-4 with TRBJ2-7, with D possibly TRBD2 on 6 matching bases. The CDR3 is made up of 15 amino acids. V lost 3 bases, J lost 5 bases, and 17 bases lay in between. The CDR3 sequence is CASSLRLASKDEQYF. The CDR3 DNA sequence: TGTGCCAGCAGTTTGAGGCTAGCGTCAAAGGACGAGCAGTACTTC.

The chain couples TRBV10-2 to TRBJ2-1; possible D gene TRBD2, 6 bases. Germline loops: CDR1 WSHSY, CDR2 SAAADI. V was trimmed by 2 bases and J by 13 bases, leaving 12 bases between them. CDR3 size: 12 residues. For the CDR3, the DNA is TGCGCCAGCAGTGAGGAGCGGGCGGCCCAGTTCTTC. This codes for CASSEERAAQFF.

This chain connects TRBV9 to TRBJ2-5, with TRBD2 identical over 7 bases. CDR1 and CDR2 (germline): SGDLS, YYNGEE. This CDR3 is built from 15 residues. J lost 2 bases, V lost 3 bases, and 7 bases had no gene match. The CDR3 DNA sequence: TGTGCCAGCAGCGGAGGAGCGGGGCGGCAAGAGACCCAGTACTTC. Its protein is CASSGGAGRQETQYF.

The chain links TRBV2 to TRBJ2-1; D may be TRBD1 (6 bases). The V end was cut by 8 bases, the J end by 6 bases, with 14 bases between. Looked up from germline, CDR1 is SNHLY and CDR2 is FYNNEI. The CDR3 contains 13 residues. CDR3: CASQKDSCNEQFF. The CDR3 bases are TGTGCCAGCCAAAAGGACAGCTGCAATGAGCAGTTCTTC.

This rearrangement joins TRBV20-1 to TRBJ2-1, with D possibly being TRBD2 (6 bases). The CDR3 runs to 16 residues. Trimming removed 8 bases at V and 4 bases at J, with 24 bases between. Germline lookup yields CDR1 DFQATT and CDR2 SNEGSKA (reference sequence). The CDR3 is CSSQSHMAGTYNEQFF. CDR3 bases: TGCAGTTCGCAAAGCCATATGGCGGGGACTTACAATGAGCAGTTCTTC.

Here the CDR3 DNA reads TGTGCCAGCAGCGCAGTTTCTTTGGCAGGGTCTGAAGCTTTCTTT. Protein product: CASSAVSLAGSEAFF. The genes are TRBV9 and TRBJ1-1, with D possibly matching TRBD1 (5 bases). The CDR3 extends over 15 amino acids. Trimming removed 3 bases from V and 6 bases from J, with 18 bases in between. CDR1 SGDLS and CDR2 YYNGEE come from the germline V gene.

The gene calls are TRBV7-3 and TRBJ2-2; D not resolved. Trimming shortened V by 2 bases and J by 1 base, and 11 bases separated the two germline ends. This CDR3 region has 16 residues. Germline loops: CDR1 SGHTA, CDR2 FQGTGA. Here the CDR3 reads CASSLQPRGNTGELFF. The CDR3 DNA is TGTGCCAGCAGCTTACAGCCTCGAGGGAACACCGGGGAGCTGTTTTTT.